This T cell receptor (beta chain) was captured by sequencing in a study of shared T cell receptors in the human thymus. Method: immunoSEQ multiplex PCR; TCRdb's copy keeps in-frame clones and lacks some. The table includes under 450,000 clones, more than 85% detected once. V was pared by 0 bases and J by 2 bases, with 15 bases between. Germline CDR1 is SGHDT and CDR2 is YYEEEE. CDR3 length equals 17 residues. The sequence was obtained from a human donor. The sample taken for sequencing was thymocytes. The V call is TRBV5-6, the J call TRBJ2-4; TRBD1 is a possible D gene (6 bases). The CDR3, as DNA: TGTGCCAGCAGCTTGGCCGCCACAGGGCGACCCAAAAACATTCAGTACTTC. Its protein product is CASSLAATGRPKNIQYF.